This passage covers 21 T cell receptor beta chains from one sample sequenced in a study of blood T cell repertoires in COVID-19. Profiling relied on immunoSEQ multiplex PCR, and the TCRdb table lists in-frame clones only, not all of them. The sample carries 50,000 to 70,000 clones, about 87% recorded once. Sample: peripheral blood. The receptors originated from a human donor with active COVID-19. The donor label of this sample is uncertain.

The genes are TRBV10-1 and TRBJ2-1; maybe TRBD2 (5 bases). Germline V gives CDR1 WNHNN, CDR2 SYGVQD (reference sequence). Between the trimmed V and J ends, which lost 3 bases and 0 bases, there was a span of 24 bases. The CDR3 consists of 20 residues. DNA for the CDR3: TGCGCCAGCAGTGAAACCTTAGGAGACGGGAAAGCGAGCTCCTACAATGAGCAGTTCTTC. Amino acid sequence: CASSETLGDGKASSYNEQFF.

The V gene is TRBV9, the J gene TRBJ1-1, with 7 bases fitting TRBD1. CDR1 is SGDLS, CDR2 YYNGEE, per germline. J lost 0 bases, V lost 2 bases, and 7 bases had no gene match. This CDR3 has 16 residues. The CDR3 DNA sequence: TGTGCCAGCAGCGTGTGGGACAGTATCATGAACACTGAAGCTTTCTTT. It encodes CASSVWDSIMNTEAFF. The full variable domain, its missing parts supplied by reference TRBV9 and TRBJ1-1, is DSGVTQTPKHLITATGQRVTLRCSPRSGDLSVYWYQQSLDQGLQFLIQYYNGEERAKGNILERFSAQQFPDLHSELNLSSLELGDSALYFCASSVWDSIMNTEAFFGQGTRLTVV.

The chain links TRBV6-5 to TRBJ1-5; D unresolved. This CDR3 region has 15 residues. Germline lookup yields CDR1 MNHEY and CDR2 SVGAGI. Deletions cut 2 bases from V and 0 bases from J, with 8 bases between. In nucleotides, the CDR3 is TGTGCCAGCAGTTACAGTCAGAATAGCAATCAGCCCCAGCATTTT. Translating it yields CASSYSQNSNQPQHF.

V is TRBV28 and J is TRBJ2-7; 8 nucleotides agree with TRBD2. J lost 4 bases, V lost 6 bases, and 14 bases had no gene match. Germline CDR1 reads MDHEN; CDR2 reads SYDVKM. The CDR3 has 16 residues. As DNA, the CDR3 is TGTGCCAGCAGCTCCGGGGGGGCGGGAGGATGGTACGAGCAGTACTTC. Its protein product is CASSSGGAGGWYEQYF.

This clone has just a few counts. CDR3 DNA sequence: TGTGCCAGCAGCGTTCTTACAGGGATGAACACTGAAGCTTTCTTT. Its translation: CASSVLTGMNTEAFF. The rearrangement links TRBV9 to TRBJ1-1, with a tentative D call TRBD1 (6 bases). Per the germline V gene, CDR1 is SGDLS and CDR2 is YYNGEE. Trimming pared 2 bases from V and 0 bases from J, leaving 11 bases between. This CDR3 is 15 amino acids long.

The CDR3 nucleotides are TGTGCCAGCTCACTCTTCAGGGATAAGGCCGAGCAGTACTTC. Its translation: CASSLFRDKAEQYF. The J gene is TRBJ2-7, the V gene TRBV18; perhaps TRBD1 as D (5 bases). From germline, CDR1 is KGHSH and CDR2 LQKENI. V was clipped by 4 bases and J by 6 bases, with 16 bases between them. The CDR3 contains 14 residues. Complete variable domain (other parts from reference TRBV18 and TRBJ2-7): NAGVMQNPRHLVRRRGQEARLRCSPMKGHSHVYWYRQLPEEGLKFMVYLQKENIIDESGMPKERFSAEFPKEGPSILRIQQVVRGDSAAYFCASSLFRDKAEQYFGPGTRLTVT.

The chain has TRBV24-1 and TRBJ1-5; unclear D gene. Germline loops: CDR1 KGHDR, CDR2 SFDVKD. This CDR3 contains 15 residues. Between the trimmed V and J ends, which lost 6 bases and 2 bases, there was a span of 13 bases. The CDR3: CATSPRERGNQPQHF. The CDR3 region has the DNA TGTGCCACCAGTCCGCGGGAGAGAGGCAATCAGCCCCAGCATTTT.

J is TRBJ1-1 and V is TRBV19; no reliable D call. The CDR3 contains 13 residues. CDR1 is LNHDA and CDR2 is SQIVND in the germline V gene (reference sequence). Trimming removed 5 bases at V and 3 bases at J, with 10 bases between. CDR3 in amino acids: CASSRSRYTEAFF. The DNA for the CDR3 is TGTGCCAGTAGTCGAAGCCGGTACACTGAAGCTTTCTTT.

The V and J genes are TRBV27 and TRBJ2-7; TRBD1 aligns across 10 bases. Germline V gene sequence: CDR1 MNHEY, CDR2 SMNVEV (reference sequence). CDR3 size: 15 residues. Germline trimming cut 9 bases from V and 6 bases from J; bases unmatched to any gene: 14. CDR3 residues: CARTRQGAKYCEQYF. The DNA of the CDR3 is TGTGCCAGGACGAGACAGGGGGCGAAGTATTGCGAGCAGTACTTC.

The chain carries TRBV5-4 and TRBJ2-1; unclear D gene. V gave up 1 base and J gave up 2 bases, with 10 bases separating them. In germline, CDR1 is SGHNT, CDR2 YYREEE (reference sequence). The CDR3 length is 15 residues. The CDR3 spells CASSLKTGAYNEQFF. The CDR3, as DNA: TGTGCCAGCAGCTTGAAGACTGGCGCCTACAATGAGCAGTTCTTC.

The chain links TRBV28 to TRBJ2-6; D unresolved. The CDR3 consists of 16 residues. Germline CDR1 MDHEN, CDR2 SYDVKM. The V end was cut by 3 bases, the J end by 0 bases, with 9 bases between. CDR3 region: CASSFSGYSGANVLTF. The CDR3 DNA follows: TGTGCCAGCAGTTTCTCCGGGTACTCTGGGGCCAACGTCCTGACTTTC.

V and J are TRBV5-1 and TRBJ2-2; the match to TRBD2 covers 10 bases. Germline lookup yields CDR1 SGHRS and CDR2 YFSETQ. J gave up 7 bases and V 0 bases, and 6 bases lay outside the gene matches. This CDR3 has 16 amino acids. The CDR3 reads CASSLELAGVNGELFF. Written as DNA, the CDR3 is TGCGCCAGCAGCTTGGAGCTAGCGGGAGTGAACGGGGAGCTGTTTTTT. The full variable domain, its missing parts supplied by reference TRBV5-1 and TRBJ2-2, is KAGVTQTPRYLIKTRGQQVTLSCSPISGHRSVSWYQQTPGQGLQFLFEYFSETQRNKGNFPGRFSGRQFSNSRSEMNVSTLELGDSALYLCASSLELAGVNGELFFGEGSRLTVL.

The V gene is TRBV28, the J gene TRBJ2-3; D unresolved. The germline gives CDR1 MDHEN, CDR2 SYDVKM. The CDR3 has 12 amino acids. V was clipped by 5 bases and J by 4 bases, with 7 bases between them. CDR3: CASSTTADTQYF. The CDR3 bases are TGTGCCAGCAGTACCACTGCAGATACGCAGTATTTT.

This chain uses TRBV28 with TRBJ2-3; 11 nucleotides match TRBD2. The CDR3 consists of 14 residues. After removal of 2 bases from V and 5 bases from J, the junction contained 0 bases not matched to a gene. The germline V gene has CDR1 MDHEN and CDR2 SYDVKM. DNA for the CDR3: TGTGCCAGCAGTTTAGGACTAGCGGGAGATACGCAGTATTTT. It translates to CASSLGLAGDTQYF.

The chain employs TRBV6-5 and TRBJ2-1; D is ambiguous. Germline CDR1 and CDR2: MNHEY and SVGAGI. CDR3 length: 16 amino acids. The V gene lost 2 bases and the J gene lost 1 base, with 12 bases spanning the gap. CDR3 in DNA: TGTGCCAGCAGTTACAGCCCTCCTCTTTCCTACAATGAGCAGTTCTTC. It is translated as CASSYSPPLSYNEQFF.

V gene TRBV30 combines with J gene TRBJ1-6; the match to TRBD1 covers 8 bases. Losses at the gene ends were 4 bases for V and 3 bases for J; bases not matched to a gene: 2. The CDR3 spans 14 residues. The germline CDR1 and CDR2 sequences are GTSNPN and SVGIG (reference sequence). The CDR3 DNA reads TGTGCCTGGACTGGACAGGGCTATAATTCACCCCTCCACTTT. It specifies CAWTGQGYNSPLHF.

This chain uses TRBV11-2 with TRBJ1-1, with D tentatively TRBD1 (5 bases). Germline-derived CDR1 and CDR2 are SGHAT and FQNNGV. V lost 3 bases and J 8 bases, leaving 7 bases between the germline ends. The CDR3 loop spans 11 amino acids. The CDR3 is CASSFDREAFF. For the CDR3, the DNA is TGTGCCAGCAGCTTCGACAGAGAAGCTTTCTTT.

This chain links TRBV19 with TRBJ2-3; 8 positions agree with TRBD2. The CDR3 is 16 amino acids. Germline values: CDR1 LNHDA, CDR2 SQIVND (reference sequence). With 3 bases clipped from V and 3 bases from J, the junction kept 8 bases outside the gene matches. CDR3 bases: TGTGCCAGTAGTATCTCCGGGAGGGCCGGGACAGATACGCAGTATTTT. It encodes CASSISGRAGTDTQYF.

The rearrangement joins TRBV7-8 to TRBJ1-1, with D possibly matching TRBD1 (6 bases). This CDR3 region has 18 residues. V lost 3 bases to trimming and J lost 1 base, with 21 bases between them. CDR1 and CDR2 from the germline V gene are SGHVS and FQNEAQ. CDR3 sequence (DNA): TGTGCCAGCAGCTTCGGGGGGCCCCGATCCCCCCAGAACACTGAAGCTTTCTTT. Translated: CASSFGGPRSPQNTEAFF. Full variable domain (missing parts from reference TRBV7-8 and TRBJ1-1): GAGVSQSPRYKVAKRGQDVALRCDPISGHVSLFWYQQALGQGPEFLTYFQNEAQLDKSGLPSDRFFAERPEGSVSTLKIQRTQQEDSAVYLCASSFGGPRSPQNTEAFFGQGTRLTVV.

The gene calls are TRBV28 and TRBJ2-5, with TRBD2 as a possible D gene (6 bases). The V gene lost 0 bases and the J gene lost 0 bases, with 11 bases spanning the gap. The CDR3 extends over 16 amino acids. Germline V gene data show CDR1 as MDHEN and CDR2 as SYDVKM. The CDR3 reads CASSLWEGGHQETQYF. The CDR3 nucleotides are TGTGCCAGCAGTTTATGGGAGGGAGGTCACCAAGAGACCCAGTACTTC. The full variable domain, its missing parts supplied by reference TRBV28 and TRBJ2-5, is DVKVTQSSRYLVKRTGEKVFLECVQDMDHENMFWYRQDPGLGLRLIYFSYDVKMKEKGDIPEGYSVSREKKERFSLILESASTNQTSMYLCASSLWEGGHQETQYFGPGTRLLVL.

The chain links TRBV14 to TRBJ2-7; 9 bases map to TRBD1. The J segment lost 6 bases and the V segment lost 2 bases, leaving 14 bases of the junction unmatched. The CDR3 runs 17 residues. Germline V CDR1 and CDR2: SGHDN, FVKESK. CDR3 bases: TGTGCCAGCAGCCAAACCTTGTTACAGGGGGCGCCGGTCGAGCAGTACTTC. This sequence encodes CASSQTLLQGAPVEQYF.